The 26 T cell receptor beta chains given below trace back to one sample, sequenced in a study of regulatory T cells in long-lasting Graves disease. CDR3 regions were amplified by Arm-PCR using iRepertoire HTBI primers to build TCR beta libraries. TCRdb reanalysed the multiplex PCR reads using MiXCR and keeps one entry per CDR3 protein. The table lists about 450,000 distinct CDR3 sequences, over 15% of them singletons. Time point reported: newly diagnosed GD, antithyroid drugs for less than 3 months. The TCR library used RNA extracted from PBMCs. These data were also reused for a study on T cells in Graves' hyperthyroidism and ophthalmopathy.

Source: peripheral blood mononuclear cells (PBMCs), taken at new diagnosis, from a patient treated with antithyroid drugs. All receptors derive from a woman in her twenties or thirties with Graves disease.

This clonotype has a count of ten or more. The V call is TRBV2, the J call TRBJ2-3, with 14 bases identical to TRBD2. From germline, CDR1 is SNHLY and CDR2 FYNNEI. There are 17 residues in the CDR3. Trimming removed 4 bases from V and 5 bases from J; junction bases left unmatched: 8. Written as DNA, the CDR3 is TGTGCCAGCAGTGTACTCCCCGGGACTAGCGGGAGAGATACGCAGTATTTT. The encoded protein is CASSVLPGTSGRDTQYF. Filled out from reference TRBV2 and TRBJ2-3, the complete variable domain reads EPEVTQTPSHQVTQMGQEVILRCVPISNHLYFYWYRQILGQKVEFLVSFYNNEISEKSEIFDDQFSVERPDGSNFTLKIRSTKLEDSAMYFCASSVLPGTSGRDTQYFGPGTRLTVL.

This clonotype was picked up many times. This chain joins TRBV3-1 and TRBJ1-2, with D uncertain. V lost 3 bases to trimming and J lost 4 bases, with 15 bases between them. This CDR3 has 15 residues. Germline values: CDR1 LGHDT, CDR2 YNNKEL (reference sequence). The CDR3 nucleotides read TGTGCCAGCAGCCACGTCGCCAGAGATGCCTATGGCTACACCTTC. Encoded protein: CASSHVARDAYGYTF. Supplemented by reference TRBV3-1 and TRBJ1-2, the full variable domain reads DTAVSQTPKYLVTQMGNDKSIKCEQNLGHDTMYWYKQDSKKFLKIMFSYNNKELIINETVPNRFSPKSPDKAHLNLHINSLELGDSAVYFCASSHVARDAYGYTFGSGTRLTVV.

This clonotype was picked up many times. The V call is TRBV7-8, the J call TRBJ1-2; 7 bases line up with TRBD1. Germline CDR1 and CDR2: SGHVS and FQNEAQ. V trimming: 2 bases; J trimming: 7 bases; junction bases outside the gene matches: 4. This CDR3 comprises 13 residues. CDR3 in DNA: TGTGCCAGCAGCTTACAGGGGGAGGGTGGCTACACCTTC. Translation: CASSLQGEGGYTF.

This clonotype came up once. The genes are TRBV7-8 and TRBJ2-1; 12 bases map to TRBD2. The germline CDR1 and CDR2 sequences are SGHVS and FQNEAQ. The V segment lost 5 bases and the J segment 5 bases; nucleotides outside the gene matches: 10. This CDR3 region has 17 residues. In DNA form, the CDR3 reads TGTGCCAGCAGCCCCCGGCTGGGACTAGCGGGCCACAATGAGCAGTTCTTC. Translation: CASSPRLGLAGHNEQFF.

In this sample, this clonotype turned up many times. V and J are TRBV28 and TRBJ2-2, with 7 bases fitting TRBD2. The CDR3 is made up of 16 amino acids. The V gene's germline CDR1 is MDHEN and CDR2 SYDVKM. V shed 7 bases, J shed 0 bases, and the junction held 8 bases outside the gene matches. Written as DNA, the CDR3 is TGTGCCAGCACCCGGGGAGGGGCCACGAACACCGGGGAGCTGTTTTTT. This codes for CASTRGGATNTGELFF.

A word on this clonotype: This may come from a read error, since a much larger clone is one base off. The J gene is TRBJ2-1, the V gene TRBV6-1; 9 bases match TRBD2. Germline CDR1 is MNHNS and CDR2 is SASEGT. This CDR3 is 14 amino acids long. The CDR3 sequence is CVSLVAGAYNEQFF. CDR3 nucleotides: TGTGTCAGCCTAGTAGCGGGAGCCTACAATGAGCAGTTCTTC.

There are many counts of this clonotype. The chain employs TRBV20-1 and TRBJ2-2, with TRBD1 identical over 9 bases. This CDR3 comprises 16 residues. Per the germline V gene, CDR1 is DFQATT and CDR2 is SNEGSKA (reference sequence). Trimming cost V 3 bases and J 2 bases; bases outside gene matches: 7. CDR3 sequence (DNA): TGCAGTGCTAGGCGAGAGGACAGGGGAAACACCGGGGAGCTGTTTTTT. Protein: CSARREDRGNTGELFF.

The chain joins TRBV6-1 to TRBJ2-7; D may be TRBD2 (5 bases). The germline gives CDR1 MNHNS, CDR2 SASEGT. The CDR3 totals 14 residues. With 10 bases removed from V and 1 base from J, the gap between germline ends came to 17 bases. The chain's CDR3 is CANTSALESYEQYF. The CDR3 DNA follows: TGTGCCAACACTAGTGCCCTCGAATCCTACGAGCAGTACTTC.

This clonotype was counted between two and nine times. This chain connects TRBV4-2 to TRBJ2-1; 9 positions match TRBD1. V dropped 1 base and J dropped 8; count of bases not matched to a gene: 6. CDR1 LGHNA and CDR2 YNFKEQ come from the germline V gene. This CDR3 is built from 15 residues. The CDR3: CASSQAGQGIDEQFF. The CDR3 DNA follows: TGTGCCAGCAGCCAAGCGGGACAGGGTATCGATGAGCAGTTCTTC.

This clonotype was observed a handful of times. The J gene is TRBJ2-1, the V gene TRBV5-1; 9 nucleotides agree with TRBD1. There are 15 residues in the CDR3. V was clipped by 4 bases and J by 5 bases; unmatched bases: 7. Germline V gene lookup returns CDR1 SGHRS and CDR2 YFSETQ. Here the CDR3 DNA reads TGCGCCAGCAGCCCGGGGGACAGGGCAAACAATGAGCAGTTCTTC. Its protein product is CASSPGDRANNEQFF. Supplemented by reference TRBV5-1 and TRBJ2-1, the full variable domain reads KAGVTQTPRYLIKTRGQQVTLSCSPISGHRSVSWYQQTPGQGLQFLFEYFSETQRNKGNFPGRFSGRQFSNSRSEMNVSTLELGDSALYLCASSPGDRANNEQFFGPGTRLTVL.

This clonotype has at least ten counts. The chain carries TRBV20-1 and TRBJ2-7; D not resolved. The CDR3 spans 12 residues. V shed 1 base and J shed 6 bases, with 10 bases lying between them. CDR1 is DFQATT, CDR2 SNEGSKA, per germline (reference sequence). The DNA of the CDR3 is TGCAGTGCTAGAGGGACGTGGGTCGAGCAGTACTTC. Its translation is CSARGTWVEQYF.

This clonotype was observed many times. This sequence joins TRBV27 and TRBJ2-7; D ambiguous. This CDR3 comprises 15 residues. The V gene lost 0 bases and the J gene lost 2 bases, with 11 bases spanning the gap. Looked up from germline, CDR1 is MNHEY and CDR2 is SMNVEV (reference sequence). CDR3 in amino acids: CASSLSQALTYEQYF. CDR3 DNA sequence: TGTGCCAGCAGTTTATCGCAGGCTCTCACCTACGAGCAGTACTTC.

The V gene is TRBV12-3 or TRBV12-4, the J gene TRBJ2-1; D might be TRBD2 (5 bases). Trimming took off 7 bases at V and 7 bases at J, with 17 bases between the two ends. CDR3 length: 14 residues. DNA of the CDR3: TGTGCCAGCAACATATTTCGGGGTAGGAATGAGCAGTTCTTC. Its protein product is CASNIFRGRNEQFF.

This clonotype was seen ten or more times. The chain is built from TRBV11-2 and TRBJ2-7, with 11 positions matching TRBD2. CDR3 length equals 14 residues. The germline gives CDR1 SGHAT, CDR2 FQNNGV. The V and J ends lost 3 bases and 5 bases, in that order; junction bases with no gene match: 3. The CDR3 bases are TGTGCCAGCAGCTTGGAACTAGCGGGAGACGAGCAGTACTTC. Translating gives CASSLELAGDEQYF.

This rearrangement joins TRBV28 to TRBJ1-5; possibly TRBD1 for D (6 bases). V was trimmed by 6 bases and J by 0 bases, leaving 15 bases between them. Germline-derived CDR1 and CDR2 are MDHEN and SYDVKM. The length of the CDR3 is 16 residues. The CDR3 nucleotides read TGTGCCAGCAGCCCCGGGACACCAATTAGCAATCAGCCCCAGCATTTT. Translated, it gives CASSPGTPISNQPQHF. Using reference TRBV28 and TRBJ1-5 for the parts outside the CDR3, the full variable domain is DVKVTQSSRYLVKRTGEKVFLECVQDMDHENMFWYRQDPGLGLRLIYFSYDVKMKEKGDIPEGYSVSREKKERFSLILESASTNQTSMYLCASSPGTPISNQPQHFGDGTRLSIL.

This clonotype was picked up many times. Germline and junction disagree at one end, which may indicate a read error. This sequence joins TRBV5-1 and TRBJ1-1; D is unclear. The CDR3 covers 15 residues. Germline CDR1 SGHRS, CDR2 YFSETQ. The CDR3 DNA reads TGTGCCAGCAGCTTGGGCCCGACCGAGAACACTGAAGCTTTCTTT. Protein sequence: CASSLGPTENTEAFF.

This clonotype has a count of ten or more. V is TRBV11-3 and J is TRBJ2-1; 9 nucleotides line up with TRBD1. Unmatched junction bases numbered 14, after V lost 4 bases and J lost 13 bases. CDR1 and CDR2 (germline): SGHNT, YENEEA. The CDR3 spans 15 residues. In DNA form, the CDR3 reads TGTGCCAGCAGCTCGACCCGGACAGGGGCCGGGGGACAGTTCTTC. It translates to CASSSTRTGAGGQFF.

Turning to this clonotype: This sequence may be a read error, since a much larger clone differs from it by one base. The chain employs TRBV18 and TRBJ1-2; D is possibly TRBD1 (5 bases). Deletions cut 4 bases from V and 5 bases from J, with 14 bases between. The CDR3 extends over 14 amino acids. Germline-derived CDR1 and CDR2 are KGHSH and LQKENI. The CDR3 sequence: CASSRGTEGYGYTF. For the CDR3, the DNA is TGTGCCAGCTCACGAGGGACGGAGGGTTATGGCTACACCTTC.

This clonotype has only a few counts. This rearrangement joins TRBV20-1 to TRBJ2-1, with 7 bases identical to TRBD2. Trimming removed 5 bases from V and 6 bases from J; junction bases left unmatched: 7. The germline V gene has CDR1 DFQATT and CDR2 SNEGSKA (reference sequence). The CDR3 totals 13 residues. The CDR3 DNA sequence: TGCAGTGCTGCCCGGACTAGTTCCAATGAGCAGTTCTTC. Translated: CSAARTSSNEQFF.

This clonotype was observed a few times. The chain's CDR3 is CASTSTLGFYEQYF. The CDR3 DNA reads as TGTGCCAGCACCAGTACTCTGGGGTTCTACGAGCAGTACTTC. The chain has TRBV6-1 and TRBJ2-7; D unresolved. With 7 bases removed from V and 3 bases from J, the gap between germline ends came to 16 bases. Germline CDR1 is MNHNS and CDR2 is SASEGT. This CDR3 comprises 14 residues.

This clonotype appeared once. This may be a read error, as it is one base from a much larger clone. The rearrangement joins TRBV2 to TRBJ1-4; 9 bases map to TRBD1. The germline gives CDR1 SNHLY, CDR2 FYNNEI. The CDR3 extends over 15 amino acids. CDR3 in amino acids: CAGSETGTGSEKLFF. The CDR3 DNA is TGTGCCGGCAGTGAGACCGGGACAGGGTCTGAAAAACTGTTTTTT.

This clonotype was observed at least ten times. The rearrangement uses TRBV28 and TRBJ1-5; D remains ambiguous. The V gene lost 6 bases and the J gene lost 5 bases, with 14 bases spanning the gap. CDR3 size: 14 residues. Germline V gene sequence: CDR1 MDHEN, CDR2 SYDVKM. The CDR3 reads CASSRVSRDQPQHF. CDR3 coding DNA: TGTGCCAGCAGCCGTGTCTCGAGGGATCAGCCCCAGCATTTT.

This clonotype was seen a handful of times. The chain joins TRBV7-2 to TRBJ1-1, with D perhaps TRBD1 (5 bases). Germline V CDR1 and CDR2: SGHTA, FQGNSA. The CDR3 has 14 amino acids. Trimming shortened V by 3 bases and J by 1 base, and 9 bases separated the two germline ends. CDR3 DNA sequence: TGTGCCAGCAGCTTCACGACAGCGAACACTGAAGCTTTCTTT. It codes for CASSFTTANTEAFF.

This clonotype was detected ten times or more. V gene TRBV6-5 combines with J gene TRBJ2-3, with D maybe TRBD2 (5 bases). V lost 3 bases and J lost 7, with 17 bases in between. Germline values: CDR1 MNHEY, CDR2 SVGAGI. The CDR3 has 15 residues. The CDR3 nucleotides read TGTGCCAGCAGTTATCTAGCCCAAAGAGGGAATACGCAGTATTTT. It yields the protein CASSYLAQRGNTQYF.

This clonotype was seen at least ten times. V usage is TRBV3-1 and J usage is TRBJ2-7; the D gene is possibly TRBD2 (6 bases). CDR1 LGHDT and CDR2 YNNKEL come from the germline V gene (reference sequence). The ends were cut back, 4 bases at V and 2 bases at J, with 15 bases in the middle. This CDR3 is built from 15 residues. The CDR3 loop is CASSLTRDLTYEQYF. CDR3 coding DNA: TGTGCCAGCAGCCTTACCCGGGACTTAACCTACGAGCAGTACTTC.

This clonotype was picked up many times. The CDR3 protein is CASSLARIAAGELFF. DNA for the CDR3: TGTGCCAGCAGCTTAGCGCGGATAGCGGCCGGGGAGCTGTTTTTT. The chain uses TRBV7-2 and TRBJ2-2, with D perhaps TRBD2 (6 bases). CDR3 length: 15 amino acids. Germline CDR1 is SGHTA and CDR2 is FQGNSA. V was shortened by 0 bases and J by 6 bases, with 11 bases between the two germline ends.